This TCR beta chain was found in a study of tumor-infiltrating lymphocytes in primary liver carcinoma. The source material, roughly 20-31 mg of unsorted bulk tissue, was used to co-extract RNA and DNA. With around 490 ng total RNA as template and a constant-region primer, TCR beta cDNA was made. ARM-PCR was slightly modified, and three nested multiplex PCR rounds with it gave rise to the TCR beta libraries. TRBV1-TRBV30 forward and Cbeta reverse primers drove the first two roughly 10-cycle rounds. MiXCR was run by TCRdb on the multiplex PCR reads, yielding one entry per CDR3 protein. The table lists 100,000 to 120,000 distinct CDR3 sequences, about four fifths of them singletons. This clonotype was recorded many times. Trimming took off 0 bases at V and 2 bases at J, with 16 bases between the two ends. Per germline, CDR1 MGHRA and CDR2 YSYEKL. The CDR3 runs to 17 residues.

This clonotype originated in a man aged 40-55 years with primary liver carcinoma and hepatitis B virus infection. The chain carries TRBV4-1 and TRBJ2-5, with D perhaps TRBD1 or TRBD2 (6 bases each). The material sequenced was liver tumor tissue from sampling region 3. Documented subset: tumor region T3, left-lateral pole. CDR3 sequence: CASSQDHDGGGQETQYF. In DNA, the CDR3 is TGCGCCAGCAGCCAAGACCACGACGGAGGGGGGCAAGAGACCCAGTACTTC.